One and the same sample provided the 30 T cell receptor beta chains below, sequenced in a study of T-cell reconstitution after alpha-beta-depleted transplantation in children. For TCRbeta, the library was prepared with unique molecular identifiers. A single record per CDR3 protein comes from TCRdb applying MiXCR to the PCR reads. In the table there are hundreds of thousands of distinct CDR3 sequences, 10% to 15% of which are singletons. Sequenced material: PBMCs, mostly from graft donor cells, taken 360 days after TCRalphabeta/CD19-depleted stem cell transplant. These receptors originate from a male patient aged 5 to 17 who had a stem cell transplant for acute myeloid leukemia, so the T cells may come from the graft donor.

There are a few counts of this clonotype. V and J are TRBV7-2 and TRBJ1-5; no definite D call. The V end lost 5 bases, the J end lost 5 bases, and 13 bases lay between the germline ends. The CDR3 runs to 14 residues. Germline lookup yields CDR1 SGHTA and CDR2 FQGNSA. CDR3 nucleotide sequence: TGTGCCAGCAGCCCTGGACGAGCGGATCAGCCCCAGCATTTT. Translated, it gives CASSPGRADQPQHF.

In its sample, this clonotype was seen a few times. The chain is built from TRBV18 and TRBJ2-5; 10 positions agree with TRBD1. CDR1 and CDR2 (germline): KGHSH, LQKENI. Trimming at V came to 6 bases and at J to 4 bases, leaving 5 bases not matched to a gene. The CDR3 is 14 amino acids. CDR3 region: CASSRTGGSETQYF. The CDR3 coding sequence is TGTGCCAGCTCGCGGACAGGGGGGTCAGAGACCCAGTACTTC.

The chain employs TRBV9 and TRBJ2-3, with 8 positions matching TRBD2. CDR3 length equals 15 residues. The V and J ends lost 7 bases and 2 bases, in that order; junction bases with no gene match: 9. CDR1 is SGDLS and CDR2 is YYNGEE in the germline V gene. CDR3 region: CASSSLADLTDTQYF. The CDR3 DNA follows: TGTGCCAGCTCCTCACTAGCGGACCTCACAGATACGCAGTATTTT.

This sequence joins TRBV20-1 and TRBJ2-7, with 7 bases aligning to TRBD1. J was trimmed by 4 bases and V by 5 bases; bases with no gene match: 8. Germline V gene sequence: CDR1 DFQATT, CDR2 SNEGSKA (reference sequence). The CDR3 runs 13 residues. The CDR3 bases are TGCAGTGCTGAACCGGGACAGAGGTACGAGCAGTACTTC. Translated: CSAEPGQRYEQYF.

The chain recombines TRBV10-2 with TRBJ1-5; D is perhaps TRBD1 (6 bases). Deletions cut 0 bases from V and 2 bases from J, with 14 bases between. CDR3 length: 17 amino acids. Germline CDR1 reads WSHSY; CDR2 reads SAAADI. CDR3 DNA: TGCGCCAGCAGTGAGTCGTTAGGGGGTCCCGGCAATCAGCCCCAGCATTTT. Translating it yields CASSESLGGPGNQPQHF.

The table lists this clonotype with a few counts. The chain has TRBV28 and TRBJ2-1; TRBD2 agrees at 11 bases. V shed 6 bases and J 4 bases; nucleotides not matched to a gene: 14. Germline assignment: CDR1 MDHEN and CDR2 SYDVKM. This CDR3 region has 18 residues. The CDR3 is CASRTGPQRLAGYNEQFF. The CDR3 bases are TGTGCCAGCAGGACAGGACCACAGAGACTAGCGGGATACAATGAGCAGTTCTTC. The full variable domain, its missing parts supplied by reference TRBV28 and TRBJ2-1, is DVKVTQSSRYLVKRTGEKVFLECVQDMDHENMFWYRQDPGLGLRLIYFSYDVKMKEKGDIPEGYSVSREKKERFSLILESASTNQTSMYLCASRTGPQRLAGYNEQFFGPGTRLTVL.

The chain combines TRBV7-2 with TRBJ2-3; D possibly matches TRBD1 or TRBD2 (5 bases each). The CDR3 runs to 17 residues. In germline, CDR1 is SGHTA, CDR2 FQGNSA. The V end was cut by 6 bases, the J end by 2 bases, with 21 bases between. Written as DNA, the CDR3 is TGTGCCAGCAGTTCCCCTTTCTCCGGGGCAAACACAGATACGCAGTATTTT. Translating it yields CASSSPFSGANTDTQYF.

This clonotype has ten or more counts. The V call is TRBV28, the J call TRBJ2-1, with 7 bases aligning to TRBD2. J gave up 10 bases and V 3 bases, and 6 bases lay outside the gene matches. The CDR3 runs to 13 residues. Germline V CDR1 and CDR2: MDHEN, SYDVKM. The CDR3 nucleotides read TGTGCCAGCAGTTTCCCCCCGCGGGAGGAGCAGTTCTTC. Its translation is CASSFPPREEQFF.

This sequence joins TRBV27 and TRBJ2-7; possibly TRBD1 for D (6 bases). This CDR3 has 14 residues. Germline values: CDR1 MNHEY, CDR2 SMNVEV (reference sequence). Trimming stripped 3 bases from V and 3 bases from J, with 12 bases between. The CDR3 region is CASSFGTLHYEQYF. The CDR3 region has the DNA TGTGCCAGCAGTTTCGGGACACTACACTACGAGCAGTACTTC.

The chain has TRBV7-8 and TRBJ2-7, with 7 bases aligning to TRBD2. The CDR3 has 17 residues. V lost 1 base and J lost 3; bases outside the gene matches: 12. Germline V gene data show CDR1 as SGHVS and CDR2 as FQNEAQ. The DNA for the CDR3 is TGTGCCAGCAGCTTAGTTCTCGTAGCGGGCCTCCTCTACGAGCAGTACTTC. This sequence encodes CASSLVLVAGLLYEQYF.

This rearrangement joins TRBV28 to TRBJ2-7; 13 bases line up with TRBD2. This CDR3 spans 19 amino acids. The germline V gene encodes CDR1 MDHEN and CDR2 SYDVKM. The junction had 14 bases not matched to a gene; V was cut back by 2 bases and J by 4 bases. CDR3 in amino acids: CASSLRGLAGAPRLYEQYF. CDR3 DNA sequence: TGTGCCAGCAGTTTACGCGGACTAGCGGGAGCCCCGAGACTTTACGAGCAGTACTTC.

The gene calls are TRBV20-1 and TRBJ2-3, with D possibly matching TRBD2 (5 bases). The germline V gene has CDR1 DFQATT and CDR2 SNEGSKA (reference sequence). The V end was cut by 5 bases, the J end by 0 bases, with 12 bases between. This CDR3 has 14 amino acids. The CDR3 DNA follows: TGCAGTGCTTTAAATCCTAGCAGCACAGATACGCAGTATTTT. It translates to CSALNPSSTDTQYF.

This chain uses TRBV11-2 with TRBJ2-1; no clear D. Germline CDR1 SGHAT, CDR2 FQNNGV. The CDR3 loop spans 13 amino acids. The V end lost 2 bases, the J end lost 8 bases, and 10 bases lay between the germline ends. The CDR3 DNA follows: TGTGCCAGCAGCTTAAGTTACTCGGATGAGCAGTTCTTC. It encodes CASSLSYSDEQFF.

The V gene is TRBV20-1, the J gene TRBJ2-3; the D gene could be TRBD1 or TRBD2 (5 bases each). The CDR3 runs to 14 residues. The germline CDR1 and CDR2 sequences are DFQATT and SNEGSKA (reference sequence). Trimming took 5 bases from V and 2 from J, leaving 14 bases between them. CDR3 coding DNA: TGCAGTGCTCCCCTGAGGGGAATCACAGATACGCAGTATTTT. Translating gives CSAPLRGITDTQYF.

This clonotype was picked up a small number of times. The V and J genes are TRBV27 and TRBJ2-7; 7 bases fit TRBD2. Losses at the gene ends were 1 base for V and 0 bases for J; bases not matched to a gene: 9. This CDR3 spans 17 amino acids. The germline gives CDR1 MNHEY, CDR2 SMNVEV (reference sequence). This chain's CDR3 is CASSLFLSGAISYEQYF. The DNA of the CDR3 is TGTGCCAGCAGTTTATTCTTAAGCGGGGCGATCTCCTACGAGCAGTACTTC.

The chain employs TRBV12-3 or TRBV12-4 and TRBJ2-7, with no clear D. The CDR3 length is 15 residues. V lost 5 bases, J lost 0 bases, and 14 bases lay in between. The CDR3 loop reads CASSPRAGRSYEQYF. CDR3 sequence (DNA): TGTGCCAGCAGTCCTCGCGCCGGGCGCTCCTACGAGCAGTACTTC.

The rearrangement joins TRBV12-3 or TRBV12-4 to TRBJ1-5; D remains ambiguous. The V end lost 4 bases, the J end lost 0 bases, and 13 bases lay between the germline ends. The CDR3 spans 16 residues. CDR3 sequence reads: CASSSRTAHSNQPQHF. CDR3 DNA: TGTGCCAGCAGTTCTAGGACTGCCCATAGCAATCAGCCCCAGCATTTT.

The chain employs TRBV6-6 and TRBJ2-7; the match to TRBD2 covers 7 bases. V was clipped by 7 bases and J by 2 bases; unmatched bases: 5. The CDR3 length is 13 residues. Germline V gene sequence: CDR1 MNHNY, CDR2 SVGAGI (reference sequence). CDR3 amino acids: CASTQAGPYEQYF. The CDR3 bases are TGTGCCAGCACCCAAGCGGGGCCCTACGAGCAGTACTTC.

This clonotype was counted at least ten times. The CDR3 DNA reads as TGTGCCAGCAGTCAGGGGTTTTCAGGCACTAGGGGCTACACCTTC. Its protein is CASSQGFSGTRGYTF. The chain joins TRBV28 to TRBJ1-2, with a possible D match to TRBD1 (6 bases). CDR1 is MDHEN, CDR2 SYDVKM, per germline. The V gene lost 5 bases and the J gene lost 8 bases, with 21 bases spanning the gap. The CDR3 has 15 amino acids.

This clonotype has more than one count but fewer than ten. This chain joins TRBV9 and TRBJ2-6; TRBD2 matches 8 bases. Germline CDR1 is SGDLS and CDR2 is YYNGEE. The CDR3 runs 15 residues. Unmatched junction bases numbered 3, after V lost 4 bases and J lost 3 bases. CDR3 in DNA: TGTGCCAGCAGCTCCCTAGCGGGTGGGGCCAACGTCCTGACTTTC. This gives the protein CASSSLAGGANVLTF. Full variable domain (outside the CDR3, taken from reference TRBV9 and TRBJ2-6): DSGVTQTPKHLITATGQRVTLRCSPRSGDLSVYWYQQSLDQGLQFLIQYYNGEERAKGNILERFSAQQFPDLHSELNLSSLELGDSALYFCASSSLAGGANVLTFGAGSRLTVL.

There are a few counts of this clonotype. The rearrangement joins TRBV4-3 to TRBJ2-2; no reliable D call. The CDR3 covers 13 residues. Per germline, CDR1 LGHNA and CDR2 YSLEER. The V end lost 1 base, the J end lost 9 bases, and 9 bases lay between the germline ends. The CDR3 coding sequence is TGCGCCAGCAGCCAAGTCTCTAACCGGGAGCTGTTTTTT. Its translation is CASSQVSNRELFF.

This chain connects TRBV7-2 to TRBJ2-2; TRBD2 agrees at 12 bases. Trimming took 1 base from V and 4 from J; bases not matched to a gene: 4. CDR3 length equals 17 residues. Germline loops: CDR1 SGHTA, CDR2 FQGNSA. CDR3 region: CASSLGLAGVGTGELFF. The CDR3 bases are TGTGCCAGCAGCTTAGGACTAGCGGGAGTCGGCACCGGGGAGCTGTTTTTT.

The DNA of the CDR3 is TGTGCCAGCAGCTTAGAGGGCGGGAGGGTCTACGAGCAGTACTTC. It yields the protein CASSLEGGRVYEQYF. This chain joins TRBV7-2 and TRBJ2-7; 9 bases match TRBD2. CDR1 SGHTA and CDR2 FQGNSA come from the germline V gene. The trim removed 1 base at V and 3 bases at J, leaving 4 bases unmatched. The length of the CDR3 is 15 residues.

The rearrangement links TRBV5-4 to TRBJ2-7; D gene unclear. Germline lookup yields CDR1 SGHNT and CDR2 YYREEE (reference sequence). The CDR3 is made up of 14 amino acids. Trimming pared 0 bases from V and 3 bases from J, leaving 10 bases between. CDR3 bases: TGTGCCAGCAGCTTGGGACTGGACCTCTACGAGCAGTACTTC. It specifies CASSLGLDLYEQYF.

This clonotype was seen a few times. This chain connects TRBV28 to TRBJ1-4; D is unclear. The V end lost 0 bases, the J end lost 3 bases, and 14 bases lay between the germline ends. This CDR3 comprises 17 residues. In germline, CDR1 is MDHEN, CDR2 SYDVKM. CDR3 coding DNA: TGTGCCAGCAGTTTATGGGAGGGTATTCATGCTAATGAAAAACTGTTTTTT. It specifies CASSLWEGIHANEKLFF.

This clonotype was picked up a small number of times. This chain uses TRBV5-1 with TRBJ1-1; TRBD1 is a possible D gene (6 bases). V shed 2 bases and J shed 0 bases, with 23 bases lying between them. Per germline, CDR1 SGHRS and CDR2 YFSETQ. This CDR3 comprises 19 residues. The CDR3 is CASSFTPGGAFLMNTEAFF. Written as DNA, the CDR3 is TGCGCCAGCAGCTTTACGCCCGGGGGGGCCTTTTTAATGAACACTGAAGCTTTCTTT.

The V gene is TRBV5-1, the J gene TRBJ2-7, with a tentative D call TRBD2 (5 bases). The V end lost 2 bases, the J end lost 0 bases, and 15 bases lay between the germline ends. The germline CDR1 and CDR2 sequences are SGHRS and YFSETQ. This CDR3 region has 16 residues. For the CDR3, the DNA is TGCGCCAGCAGCTTAAGAACGGGATACCCCTCCTACGAGCAGTACTTC. It yields the protein CASSLRTGYPSYEQYF. The whole variable domain, remainder taken from reference TRBV5-1 and TRBJ2-7, is KAGVTQTPRYLIKTRGQQVTLSCSPISGHRSVSWYQQTPGQGLQFLFEYFSETQRNKGNFPGRFSGRQFSNSRSEMNVSTLELGDSALYLCASSLRTGYPSYEQYFGPGTRLTVT.

The rearrangement uses TRBV7-2 and TRBJ2-7; TRBD2 aligns across 7 bases. The CDR3 is 15 amino acids. J was trimmed by 2 bases and V by 5 bases; bases with no gene match: 9. CDR1 and CDR2 from the germline V gene are SGHTA and FQGNSA. CDR3 residues: CASSPRRERTYEQYF. The CDR3 nucleotides are TGTGCCAGCAGCCCGAGGCGGGAGAGAACCTACGAGCAGTACTTC.

The chain employs TRBV11-2 and TRBJ2-1, with 7 bases aligning to TRBD2. V lost 0 bases and J lost 0; bases outside the gene matches: 2. Germline values: CDR1 SGHAT, CDR2 FQNNGV. The CDR3 loop spans 16 amino acids. The chain's CDR3 is CASSLDPGGSYNEQFF. The CDR3 DNA follows: TGTGCCAGCAGCTTAGATCCGGGGGGCTCCTACAATGAGCAGTTCTTC.

This clonotype occurred a few times. This chain joins TRBV28 and TRBJ2-4, with 8 bases fitting TRBD1. The CDR3 sequence is 16 residues long. Unmatched junction bases numbered 10, after V lost 6 bases and J lost 3 bases. Germline CDR1 reads MDHEN; CDR2 reads SYDVKM. The CDR3 DNA sequence: TGTGCCAGCAGAGTCGGACAGGGCGTATTCAAAAACATTCAGTACTTC. The encoded protein is CASRVGQGVFKNIQYF.